The 7 T cell receptor beta chains below all came from one sample that was sequenced in a study of blood T cell repertoires in COVID-19. The assay was immunoSEQ multiplex PCR, and TCRdb's table has in-frame clones only and misses some. The table lists over 150,000 clones, roughly 91% of them singletons. The sequenced sample was peripheral blood. These receptors all stem from a man in his forties or fifties who had recovered from COVID-19.

This clone has just a few counts. V gene TRBV15 combines with J gene TRBJ1-4; the D is unclear. V gave up 1 base and J gave up 10 bases, with 16 bases separating them. The CDR3 extends over 15 amino acids. Germline values: CDR1 LNHNV, CDR2 YYDKDF (reference sequence). CDR3 in amino acids: CATSRVGGEGGKLFF. The CDR3 DNA sequence: TGTGCCACCAGCAGAGTGGGTGGTGAGGGTGGAAAACTGTTTTTT.

This rearrangement joins TRBV2 to TRBJ2-7; TRBD1 is a possible D gene (6 bases). The V end lost 4 bases, the J end lost 2 bases, and 12 bases lay between the germline ends. CDR3 length: 14 amino acids. CDR1 and CDR2 (germline): SNHLY, FYNNEI. The CDR3 loop reads CASSARQVPYEQYF. The DNA of the CDR3 is TGTGCCAGCAGTGCACGACAGGTACCCTACGAGCAGTACTTC.

This chain joins TRBV3-1 (or the pseudogene TRBV3-2) and TRBJ2-3, with D possibly matching TRBD1 (6 bases). Germline V gene sequence: CDR1 LGHDT, CDR2 YNNKEL (reference sequence). This CDR3 region has 14 residues. V gave up 3 bases and J gave up 1 base, with 8 bases separating them. The CDR3 region has the DNA TGTGCCAGCAGCCATAGGACAGGCACAGATACGCAGTATTTT. It yields the protein CASSHRTGTDTQYF.

The chain combines TRBV7-9 with TRBJ2-7, with unresolved D. The V end lost 5 bases, the J end lost 4 bases, and 9 bases lay between the germline ends. Germline V gene sequence: CDR1 SEHNR, CDR2 FQNEAQ (reference sequence). This CDR3 comprises 12 residues. CDR3 coding DNA: TGTGCCAGCAGCGGGCAGTGGTACGAGCAGTACTTC. Translation: CASSGQWYEQYF.

The chain has TRBV7-9 and TRBJ1-6; TRBD1 might be the D (6 bases). Germline CDR1 reads SEHNR; CDR2 reads FQNEAQ (reference sequence). Trimming pared 4 bases from V and 5 bases from J, leaving 12 bases between. CDR3 length: 15 residues. The CDR3 loop reads CASSSAQGNNSPLHF. The CDR3 DNA reads as TGTGCCAGCAGCTCCGCACAGGGAAATAATTCACCCCTCCACTTT.

V and J are TRBV5-1 and TRBJ2-3; 8 nucleotides agree with TRBD1. Germline CDR1 reads SGHRS; CDR2 reads YFSETQ. With 6 bases clipped from V and 5 bases from J, the junction kept 14 bases outside the gene matches. The length of the CDR3 is 16 residues. The CDR3 spells CASNRYPDRGVDTQYF. CDR3 nucleotides: TGCGCCAGCAACCGATACCCTGACAGGGGCGTAGATACGCAGTATTTT.

V usage is TRBV28 and J usage is TRBJ1-4; D gene unclear. V was trimmed by 5 bases and J by 0 bases, leaving 10 bases between them. The CDR3 is 15 amino acids. Germline V lookup: CDR1 MDHEN, CDR2 SYDVKM. CDR3 nucleotide sequence: TGTGCCAGCAGTAGGAGTGGAGCAACTAATGAAAAACTGTTTTTT. Amino acid sequence: CASSRSGATNEKLFF. The full variable domain, completed using reference TRBV28 and TRBJ1-4, is DVKVTQSSRYLVKRTGEKVFLECVQDMDHENMFWYRQDPGLGLRLIYFSYDVKMKEKGDIPEGYSVSREKKERFSLILESASTNQTSMYLCASSRSGATNEKLFFGSGTQLSVL.